A selection of T cell receptor beta chains follows, all from one sample in a study of blood T cell repertoires in COVID-19. Profiled with immunoSEQ multiplex PCR; TCRdb holds only in-frame clones, not every one. The sample lists some 380,000 clones; roughly 89% were seen once. Sequencing used peripheral blood. The receptors stem from a man between 18 and 35 years old with active or convalescent COVID-19. CDR3s include the opening cysteine and the closing phenylalanine or tryptophan.

j_gene: TRBJ2-3
v_gene: TRBV27
CDR3aa: CASSFLRSGGYTDTQYF

j_gene: TRBJ2-7
v_gene: TRBV10-1
CDR3aa: CASGGQLLSYEQYF

j_gene: TRBJ1-2
v_gene: TRBV6-5
CDR3aa: CASSRSLINYGYTF

j_gene: TRBJ2-2
v_gene: TRBV19
CDR3aa: CASSIYHSSDLGLFF

j_gene: TRBJ2-1
v_gene: TRBV2
CDR3aa: CASSERTSVNEQFF

j_gene: TRBJ2-3
v_gene: TRBV9
CDR3aa: CASSAGQGSTDTQYF

j_gene: TRBJ2-2
v_gene: TRBV24-1
CDR3aa: CATSDLVSNTGELFF

j_gene: TRBJ2-3
v_gene: TRBV7-8
CDR3aa: CASSQTGPYRHTQYF

j_gene: TRBJ1-1
v_gene: TRBV19
CDR3aa: CASKDRGPEAFF

j_gene: TRBJ2-1
v_gene: TRBV6-2/TRBV6-3
CDR3aa: CASSLAGGGYNEQFF

j_gene: TRBJ2-7
v_gene: TRBV29-1
CDR3aa: CSVTDRTYEQYF

j_gene: TRBJ2-6
v_gene: TRBV9
CDR3aa: CASSGTTTGPGANVLTF

j_gene: TRBJ2-2
v_gene: TRBV28
CDR3aa: CASSLTSGGTGELFF

j_gene: TRBJ1-1
v_gene: TRBV4-1
CDR3aa: CASSQGQRNTEAFF

j_gene: TRBJ1-4
v_gene: TRBV7-9
CDR3aa: CASSPKRRKDEKLFF

j_gene: TRBJ2-3
v_gene: TRBV5-1
CDR3aa: CASSGRGYTTDTQYF

j_gene: TRBJ1-5
v_gene: TRBV28
CDR3aa: CASGGQGVNQPQHF

j_gene: TRBJ1-4
v_gene: TRBV28
CDR3aa: CASSLSASRLVGEKLFF

j_gene: TRBJ1-2
v_gene: TRBV3-1/TRBV3-2
CDR3aa: CAAGEGNYGYTF

j_gene: TRBJ1-1
v_gene: TRBV28
CDR3aa: CASSLTGGTEAFF

j_gene: TRBJ1-4
v_gene: TRBV5-1
CDR3aa: CASSLGSGGEKLFF

j_gene: TRBJ2-7
v_gene: TRBV19
CDR3aa: CASSSGANEQYF

j_gene: TRBJ2-3
v_gene: TRBV18
CDR3aa: CASSPRQGASTDTQYF

j_gene: TRBJ2-6
v_gene: TRBV5-4
CDR3aa: CASSLGGLSSGANVLTF

j_gene: TRBJ2-3
v_gene: TRBV2
CDR3aa: CASRVDRGRRDTQYF

j_gene: TRBJ2-1
v_gene: TRBV15
CDR3aa: CATSRNRVEQFF

j_gene: TRBJ2-5
v_gene: TRBV6-2/TRBV6-3
CDR3aa: CASSYRDQETQYF

j_gene: TRBJ2-1
v_gene: TRBV19
CDR3aa: CASQLAESYNEQFF

j_gene: TRBJ1-4
v_gene: TRBV15
CDR3aa: CATSPLYEKLFF

j_gene: TRBJ1-2
v_gene: TRBV4-2
CDR3aa: CASSQDLVQAYGYTF